This TCR beta chain was sequenced for a study of T cell repertoires in cytomegalovirus infection. Each CDR3 protein is one row after TCRdb ran MiXCR on the reads. The repertoire holds around 340,000 distinct CDR3 sequences, with roughly 29% as singletons. In this sample, this clonotype turned up many times. No antigen is known for it. The CDR3 has 15 amino acids. V lost 1 base to trimming and J lost 8 bases, with 17 bases between them. Per the germline V gene, CDR1 is SGHTA and CDR2 is FQGNSA. The clonotype was recovered from a human donor in good health (CMV status not recorded). Some clones in this sample may be carry-over from other donors' samples. The input for sequencing was cultured PBMCs, taken from culture after CMV antigen stimulation. This chain links TRBV7-2 with TRBJ1-2, with D unresolved. The CDR3 nucleotides are TGTGCCAGCAGCTTAGTCGAGGGTTCGATCCCGGGCTACACCTTC. Encoded protein: CASSLVEGSIPGYTF.